These 17 T cell receptor gamma chains originate from one sample sequenced in a study of intestinal T cells in coeliac disease (TCRdb year 2020). Genomic DNA was extracted with the QIAamp DNA FFPE tissue kit from ten 5-um FFPE scrolls per case. The library was produced with multiplex PCR. Sequencing was performed on an Ion Torrent PGM. TRG repertoires were amplified from about 200 ng of biopsy DNA with the LymphoTrack kit, in which Illumina adapters are carried by the primers. In TCRdb, clones were called once more from the public reads by CATT, and rows of identical DNA were later combined. This sample comprises 360 or so gamma-chain clones, 54% of them detected only once. The biggest ten clones account for approximately 38% of the sample. Sequenced: a duodenal biopsy. All receptors derive from a human donor with celiac disease.

The J gene is TRGJP1, the V gene TRGV2. Germline V lookup: CDR1 EGSNGY, CDR2 YDSYNSKV. V lost 1 base to trimming and J lost 0 bases; unmatched junction nucleotides: 17. The CDR3 consists of 20 residues. In DNA form, the CDR3 reads TGTGCCACCTGGGACGGTCGAAATTTTGACGGGAATACCACTGGTTGGTTCAAGATATTT. Translated: CATWDGRNFDGNTTGWFKIF.

The chain carries TRGV8 and TRGJ1 or TRGJ2. CDR3 length: 14 amino acids. Germline V gives CDR1 VENAVY, CDR2 YDSYNSRV. The junction had 22 bases not matched to a gene; V was cut back by 12 bases and J by 8 bases. The CDR3 nucleotides read TGTGCCCGCCTGGGGGCTGCGTGGGATGATAAGAAACTCTTT. Translation gives CARLGAAWDDKKLF.

This clone turned up a few times. TCRdb's protein, taken from a much larger clone, differs from this DNA's translation at residue 4, likely owing to a read error; the protein displayed comes from the DNA. The genes are TRGV10 and TRGJP1. TRGV10 is known as an ORF, though its function is uncertain. Trimming removed 11 bases from V and 5 bases from J; junction bases left unmatched: 12. The CDR3 loop spans 14 amino acids. CDR3 DNA: TGTGCTGCGCGGGATTGGGCTACTGGTTGGTTCAAGATATTT. Translation: CAARDWATGWFKIF.

With regard to this clone: Other DNA sequences of this sample code for an identical CDR3. CDR3 DNA sequence: TGTGCTGCGTGGATGCCAACTGGTTGGTTCAAGATATTT. Protein sequence: CAAWMPTGWFKIF. This chain uses TRGV10 with TRGJP1. TRGV10 has ORF status, its function being uncertain. This CDR3 has 13 amino acids. V trimming: 8 bases; J trimming: 5 bases; junction bases outside the gene matches: 6.

This rearrangement joins TRGV10 to TRGJP1. TRGV10 is annotated as an ORF whose role is uncertain. CDR3 length: 15 amino acids. V gave up 7 bases and J gave up 0 bases; unmatched junction bases: 6. The CDR3 sequence: CAAWSNNTTGWFKIF. In DNA form, the CDR3 reads TGTGCTGCGTGGTCGAACAATACCACTGGTTGGTTCAAGATATTT.

A note on this clone: A read error may account for a junction end that differs from germline. This chain uses TRGV10 with TRGJP1. TRGV10 is an ORF, and what it does is uncertain. This CDR3 spans 15 amino acids. The CDR3 DNA is TGTGCTGCGTGGGACCATTATACCACTGGTTGGTTTAAGATATTT. Encoded protein: CAAWDHYTTGWFKIF.

Concerning this clone itself: Other nucleotide sequences from this sample produce the same CDR3. This chain uses TRGV10 with TRGJP1. TRGV10 is sorted into the ORF group, with uncertain function. The CDR3 sequence is 14 residues long. V was clipped by 8 bases and J by 5 bases; unmatched bases: 9. The CDR3 here is CAAWDFPTGWFKIF. CDR3 bases: TGTGCTGCGTGGGATTTCCCAACTGGTTGGTTCAAGATATTT.

This sequence joins TRGV8 and TRGJ1 or TRGJ2. The V gene's germline CDR1 is VENAVY and CDR2 YDSYNSRV. The CDR3 spans 12 residues. The CDR3 spells CAPGIKGYKKLF. The CDR3 DNA follows: TGTGCACCTGGGATTAAGGGTTATAAGAAACTCTTT.

The V and J genes are TRGV8 and TRGJP1. The CDR3 runs 15 residues. Per germline, CDR1 VENAVY and CDR2 YDSYNSRV. CDR3 sequence reads: CAPGWISTTGWFKIF. CDR3 nucleotides: TGTGCACCTGGGTGGATCAGTACCACTGGTTGGTTCAAGATATTT.

This clone was observed a few times. J is TRGJP2 and V is TRGV3. The trim removed 0 bases at V and 3 bases at J, leaving 4 bases unmatched. CDR3 size: 15 residues. CDR1 VTNTFY and CDR2 YDVSTARD come from the germline V gene (reference sequence). In DNA form, the CDR3 reads TGTGCCACCTGGGACAGGCTCGGTAGTGATTGGATCAAGACGTTT. Its protein is CATWDRLGSDWIKTF.

This clone was detected a few times. This likely stems from a read error, as it lies one base from a far larger clone. This same CDR3 is encoded by further DNA sequences in the sample. The genes are TRGV2 and TRGJP1. CDR3 length: 16 residues. The germline CDR1 and CDR2 sequences are EGSNGY and YDSYNSKV. V shed 0 bases and J 2 bases; nucleotides not matched to a gene: 6. The CDR3 region is CATWDGLATTGWFKIF. In DNA form, the CDR3 reads TGTGCCACCTGGGACGGGCTGGCGACCACTGGTTGGTTCAAGATATTT.

This clone counts as hyperexpanded. This chain links TRGV10 with TRGJ1 or TRGJ2. TRGV10 belongs to the ORF category, with a function that is uncertain. CDR3 size: 13 residues. J was trimmed by 4 bases and V by 8 bases; bases with no gene match: 9. For the CDR3, the DNA is TGTGCTGCGTGGGATCGGGTCTATTATAAGAAACTCTTT. Amino acid sequence: CAAWDRVYYKKLF.

This sequence joins TRGV9 and TRGJ1 or TRGJ2. V lost 6 bases to trimming and J lost 6 bases; unmatched junction nucleotides: 17. Germline values: CDR1 GITISATS, CDR2 ISYDGTV (reference sequence). This CDR3 has 15 residues. CDR3 coding DNA: TGTGCCTTGTGGAGGTGCAAATTGGTCGTTTATAAGAAACTCTTT. This translates into CALWRCKLVVYKKLF.

The V gene is TRGV3, the J gene TRGJP2. The CDR3 has 15 residues. Germline values: CDR1 VTNTFY, CDR2 YDVSTARD (reference sequence). V lost 0 bases to trimming and J lost 9 bases; unmatched junction nucleotides: 10. CDR3 sequence (DNA): TGTGCCACCTGGGACAGGCTCGTAGTGTATTGGATCAAGACGTTT. Translated, it gives CATWDRLVVYWIKTF.

This clone was found a few times. With only one base between it and a far larger clone, this is likely a read error. This sample includes further DNA sequences coding for the same CDR3. J is TRGJP1 and V is TRGV10. TRGV10 is labeled an ORF, and its function is uncertain. CDR3 size: 12 residues. Trimming at V came to 9 bases and at J to 2 bases, leaving 1 base not matched to a gene. In nucleotides, the CDR3 is TGTGCTGCGTGCACCACTGGTTGGTTCAAGATATTT. It specifies CAACTTGWFKIF.

About this clone itself: This specimen includes other DNA sequences encoding the same CDR3. The chain employs TRGV2 and TRGJP2. Germline V gives CDR1 EGSNGY, CDR2 YDSYNSKV. The CDR3 totals 14 residues. V trimming: 9 bases; J trimming: 0 bases; junction bases outside the gene matches: 7. CDR3 amino acids: CATGTDSSDWIKTF. As DNA, the CDR3 is TGTGCCACCGGGACGGATAGTAGTGATTGGATCAAGACGTTT.

This chain's CDR3 is CATWTAREKLF. The CDR3 DNA reads as TGTGCCACCTGGACGGCCCGGGAGAAACTCTTT. The V and J genes are TRGV2 and TRGJ1 or TRGJ2. The CDR3 loop spans 11 amino acids. Looked up from germline, CDR1 is EGSNGY and CDR2 is YDSYNSKV. J was trimmed by 11 bases and V by 6 bases; bases with no gene match: 10.